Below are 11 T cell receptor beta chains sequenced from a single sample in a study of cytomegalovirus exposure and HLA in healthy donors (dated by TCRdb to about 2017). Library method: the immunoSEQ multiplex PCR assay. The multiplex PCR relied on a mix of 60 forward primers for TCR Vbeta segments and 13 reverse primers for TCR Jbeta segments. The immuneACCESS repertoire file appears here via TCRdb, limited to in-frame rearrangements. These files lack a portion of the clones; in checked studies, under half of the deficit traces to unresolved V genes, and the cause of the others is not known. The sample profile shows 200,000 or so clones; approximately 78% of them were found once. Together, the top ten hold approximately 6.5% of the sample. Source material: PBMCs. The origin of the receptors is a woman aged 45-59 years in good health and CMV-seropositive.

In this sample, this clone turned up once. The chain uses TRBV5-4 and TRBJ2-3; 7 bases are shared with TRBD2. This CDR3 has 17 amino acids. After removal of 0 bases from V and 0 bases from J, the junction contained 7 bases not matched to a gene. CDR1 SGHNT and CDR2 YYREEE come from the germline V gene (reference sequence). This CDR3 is CASSLAGTTHSTDTQYF. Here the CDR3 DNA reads TGTGCCAGCAGCTTGGCCGGGACTACCCATAGCACAGATACGCAGTATTTT.

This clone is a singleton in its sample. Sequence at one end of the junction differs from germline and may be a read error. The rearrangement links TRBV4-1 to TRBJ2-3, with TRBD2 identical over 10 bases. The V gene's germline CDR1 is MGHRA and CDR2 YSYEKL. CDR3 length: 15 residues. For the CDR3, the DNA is TGCGCCAGCGGCCAAGCGGGACTAGCGCGGGATACGCAGTATTTT. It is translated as CASGQAGLARDTQYF.

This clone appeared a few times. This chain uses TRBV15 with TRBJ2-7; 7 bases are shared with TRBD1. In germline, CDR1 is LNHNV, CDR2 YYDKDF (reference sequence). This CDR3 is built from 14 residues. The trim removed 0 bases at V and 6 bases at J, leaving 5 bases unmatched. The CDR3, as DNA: TGTGCCACCAGCAGAGATCGGACAGGCCCCGAGCAGTACTTC. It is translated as CATSRDRTGPEQYF.

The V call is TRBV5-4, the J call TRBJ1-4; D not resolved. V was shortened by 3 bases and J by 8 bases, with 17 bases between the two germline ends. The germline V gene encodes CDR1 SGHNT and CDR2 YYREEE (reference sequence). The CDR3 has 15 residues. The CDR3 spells CASSSGREGREKLFF. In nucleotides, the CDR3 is TGTGCCAGCAGCTCGGGCCGAGAGGGCCGCGAAAAACTGTTTTTT.

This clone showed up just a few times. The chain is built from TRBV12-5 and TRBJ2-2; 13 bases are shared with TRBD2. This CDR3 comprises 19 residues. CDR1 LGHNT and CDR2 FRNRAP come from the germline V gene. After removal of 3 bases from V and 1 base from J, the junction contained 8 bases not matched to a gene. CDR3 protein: CASGLILAGGIGNTGELFF. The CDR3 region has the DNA TGTGCTAGTGGTTTAATACTAGCGGGGGGGATCGGGAACACCGGGGAGCTGTTTTTT.

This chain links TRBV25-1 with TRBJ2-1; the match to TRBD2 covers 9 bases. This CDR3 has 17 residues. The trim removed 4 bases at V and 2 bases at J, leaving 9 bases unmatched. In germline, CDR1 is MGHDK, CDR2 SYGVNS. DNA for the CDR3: TGTGCCAGCAGTGCGACCATAGCGGGAGACCCCTACAATGAGCAGTTCTTC. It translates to CASSATIAGDPYNEQFF.

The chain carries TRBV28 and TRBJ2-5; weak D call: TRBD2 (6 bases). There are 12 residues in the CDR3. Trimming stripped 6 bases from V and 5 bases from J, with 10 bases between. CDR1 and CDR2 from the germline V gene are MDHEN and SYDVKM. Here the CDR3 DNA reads TGTGCCAGCAGCCGGGGGAGTGAGACCCAGTACTTC. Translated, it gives CASSRGSETQYF.

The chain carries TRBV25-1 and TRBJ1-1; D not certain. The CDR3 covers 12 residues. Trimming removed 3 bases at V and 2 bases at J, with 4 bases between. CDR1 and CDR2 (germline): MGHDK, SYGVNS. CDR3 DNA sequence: TGTGCCAGCAGTGACCCAAACACTGAAGCTTTCTTT. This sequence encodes CASSDPNTEAFF.

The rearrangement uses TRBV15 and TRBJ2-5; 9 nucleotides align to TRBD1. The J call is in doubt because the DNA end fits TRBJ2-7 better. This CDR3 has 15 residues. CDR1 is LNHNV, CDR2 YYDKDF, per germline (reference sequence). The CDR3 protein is CATSTGGTGRNEQYF. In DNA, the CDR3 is TGTGCCACCAGCACAGGGGGGACAGGGCGCAACGAGCAGTACTTC.

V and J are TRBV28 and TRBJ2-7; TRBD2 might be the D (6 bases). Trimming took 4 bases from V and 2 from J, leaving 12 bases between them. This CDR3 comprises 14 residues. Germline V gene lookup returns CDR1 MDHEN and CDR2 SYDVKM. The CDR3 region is CASSSAGPPYEQYF. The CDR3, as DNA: TGTGCCAGCAGTTCGGCGGGACCACCCTACGAGCAGTACTTC.

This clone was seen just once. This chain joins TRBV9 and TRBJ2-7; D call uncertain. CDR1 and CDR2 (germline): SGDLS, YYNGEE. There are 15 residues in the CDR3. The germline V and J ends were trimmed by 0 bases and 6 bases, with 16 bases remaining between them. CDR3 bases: TGTGCCAGCAGCGTAGCTCCCCAGGTTAGAGCCGAGCAGTACTTC. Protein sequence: CASSVAPQVRAEQYF.